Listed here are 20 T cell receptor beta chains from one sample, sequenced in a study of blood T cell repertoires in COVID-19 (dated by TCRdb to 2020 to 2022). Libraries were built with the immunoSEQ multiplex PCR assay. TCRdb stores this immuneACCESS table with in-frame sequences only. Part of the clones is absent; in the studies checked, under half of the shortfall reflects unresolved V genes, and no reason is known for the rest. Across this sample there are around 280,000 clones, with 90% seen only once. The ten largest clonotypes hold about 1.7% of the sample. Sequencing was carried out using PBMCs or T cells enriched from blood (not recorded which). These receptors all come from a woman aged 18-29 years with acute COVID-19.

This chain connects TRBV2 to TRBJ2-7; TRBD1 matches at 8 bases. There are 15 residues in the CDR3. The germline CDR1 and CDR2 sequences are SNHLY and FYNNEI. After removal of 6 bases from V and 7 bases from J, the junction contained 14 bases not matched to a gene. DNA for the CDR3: TGTGCCAGCAGCCCGTCAGGGGGCGTAGCGAGGGAGCAGTACTTC. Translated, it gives CASSPSGGVAREQYF.

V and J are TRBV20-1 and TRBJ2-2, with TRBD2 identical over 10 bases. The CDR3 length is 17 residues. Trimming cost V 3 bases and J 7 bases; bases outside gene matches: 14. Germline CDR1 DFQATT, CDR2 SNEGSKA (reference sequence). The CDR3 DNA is TGCAGTGCTAGTTTAACCAGCGGGAGGGCCGTCGACGGGGAGCTGTTTTTT. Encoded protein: CSASLTSGRAVDGELFF.

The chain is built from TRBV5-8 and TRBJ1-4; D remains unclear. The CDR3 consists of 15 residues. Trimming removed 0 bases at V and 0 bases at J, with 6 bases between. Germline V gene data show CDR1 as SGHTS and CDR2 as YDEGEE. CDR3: CASSLGQATNEKLFF. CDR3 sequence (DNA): TGTGCCAGCAGCTTGGGGCAGGCAACTAATGAAAAACTGTTTTTT.

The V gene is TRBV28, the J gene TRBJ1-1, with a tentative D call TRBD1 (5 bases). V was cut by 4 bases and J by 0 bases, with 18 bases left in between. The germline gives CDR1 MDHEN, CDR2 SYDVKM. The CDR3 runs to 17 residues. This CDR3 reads CASSSRYRQPLNTEAFF. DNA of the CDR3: TGTGCCAGCAGTTCCCGGTACAGGCAACCTTTGAACACTGAAGCTTTCTTT. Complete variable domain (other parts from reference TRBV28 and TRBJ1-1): DVKVTQSSRYLVKRTGEKVFLECVQDMDHENMFWYRQDPGLGLRLIYFSYDVKMKEKGDIPEGYSVSREKKERFSLILESASTNQTSMYLCASSSRYRQPLNTEAFFGQGTRLTVV.

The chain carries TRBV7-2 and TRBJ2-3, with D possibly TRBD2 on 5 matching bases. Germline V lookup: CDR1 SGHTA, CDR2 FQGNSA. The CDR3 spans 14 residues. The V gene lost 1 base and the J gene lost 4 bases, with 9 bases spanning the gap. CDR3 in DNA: TGTGCCAGCAGCTTAGTTCCGGGGTCAGATACGCAGTATTTT. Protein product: CASSLVPGSDTQYF.

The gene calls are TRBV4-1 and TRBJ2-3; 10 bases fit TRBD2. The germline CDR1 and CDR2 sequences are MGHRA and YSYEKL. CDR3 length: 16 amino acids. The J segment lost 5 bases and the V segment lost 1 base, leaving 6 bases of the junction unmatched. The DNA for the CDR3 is TGCGCCAGCAGCCAAGTGGCTAGCGGGAGTTTAGATACGCAGTATTTT. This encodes CASSQVASGSLDTQYF.

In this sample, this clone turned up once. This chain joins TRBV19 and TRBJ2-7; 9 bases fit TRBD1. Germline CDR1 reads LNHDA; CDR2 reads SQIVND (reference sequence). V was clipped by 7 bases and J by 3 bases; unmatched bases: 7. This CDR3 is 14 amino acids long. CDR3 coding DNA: TGTGCCAGTATACACTCGGGACAGGGCTACGAGCAGTACTTC. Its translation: CASIHSGQGYEQYF.

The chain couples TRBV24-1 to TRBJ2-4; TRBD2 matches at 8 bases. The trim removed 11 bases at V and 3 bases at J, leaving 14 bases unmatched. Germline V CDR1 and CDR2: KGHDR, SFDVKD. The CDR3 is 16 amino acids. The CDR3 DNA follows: TGTGCCATTCTAATCCCGGGGGGGTATGGCAAAAACATTCAGTACTTC. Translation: CAILIPGGYGKNIQYF.

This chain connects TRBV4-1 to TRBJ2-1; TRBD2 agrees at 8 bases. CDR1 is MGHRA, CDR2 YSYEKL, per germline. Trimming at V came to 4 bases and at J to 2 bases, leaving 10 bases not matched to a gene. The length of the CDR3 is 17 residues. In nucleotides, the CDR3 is TGCGCCAGCAGCCCTATCGGAGTAGCGGGGACCTACAATGAGCAGTTCTTC. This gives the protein CASSPIGVAGTYNEQFF.

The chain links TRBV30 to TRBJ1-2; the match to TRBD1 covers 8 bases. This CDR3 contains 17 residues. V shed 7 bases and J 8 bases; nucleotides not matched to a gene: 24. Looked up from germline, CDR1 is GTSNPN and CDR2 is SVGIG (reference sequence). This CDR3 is CAFYRGKSGFGPGGYTF. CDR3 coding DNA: TGTGCCTTCTACAGGGGGAAATCGGGATTTGGCCCTGGGGGCTACACCTTC.

CDR3: CASGEVQPQHF. The DNA of the CDR3 is TGTGCCAGCGGAGAGGTTCAGCCCCAGCATTTT. The V and J genes are TRBV27 and TRBJ1-5; D remains unclear. Per the germline V gene, CDR1 is MNHEY and CDR2 is SMNVEV (reference sequence). CDR3 length equals 11 residues. Trimming took 8 bases from V and 6 from J, leaving 8 bases between them.

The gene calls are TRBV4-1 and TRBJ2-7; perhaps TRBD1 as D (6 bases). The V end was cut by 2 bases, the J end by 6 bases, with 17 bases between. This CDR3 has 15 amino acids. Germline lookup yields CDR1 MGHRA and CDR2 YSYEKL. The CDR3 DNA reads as TGCGCCAGCAGCCAACTACAGGGAACTAGACGCGAGCAGTACTTC. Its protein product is CASSQLQGTRREQYF.

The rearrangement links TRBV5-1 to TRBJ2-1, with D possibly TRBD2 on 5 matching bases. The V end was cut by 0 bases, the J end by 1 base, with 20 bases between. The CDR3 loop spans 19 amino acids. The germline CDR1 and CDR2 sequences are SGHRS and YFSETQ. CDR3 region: CASSLGRGSGPYSYNEQFF. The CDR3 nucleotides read TGCGCCAGCAGCTTGGGGAGAGGGAGCGGTCCCTATTCCTACAATGAGCAGTTCTTC.

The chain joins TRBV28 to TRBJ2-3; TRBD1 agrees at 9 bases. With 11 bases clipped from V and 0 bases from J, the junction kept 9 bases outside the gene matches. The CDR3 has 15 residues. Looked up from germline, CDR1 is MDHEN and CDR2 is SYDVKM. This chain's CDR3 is CAVAAGTGSTDTQYF. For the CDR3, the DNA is TGTGCCGTCGCGGCCGGGACAGGGAGCACAGATACGCAGTATTTT.

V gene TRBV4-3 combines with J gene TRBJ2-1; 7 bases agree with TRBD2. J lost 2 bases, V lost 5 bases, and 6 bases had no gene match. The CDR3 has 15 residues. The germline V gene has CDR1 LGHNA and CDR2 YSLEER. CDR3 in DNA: TGCGCCAGCAGCTACGGGACTACAACCTACAATGAGCAGTTCTTC. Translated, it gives CASSYGTTTYNEQFF.

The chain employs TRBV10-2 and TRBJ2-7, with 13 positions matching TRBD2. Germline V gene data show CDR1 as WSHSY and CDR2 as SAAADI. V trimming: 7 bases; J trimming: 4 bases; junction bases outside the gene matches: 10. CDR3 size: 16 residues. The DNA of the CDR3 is TGCGCCAGCACCACCGCCGGGACTAGCGGGAAATACGAGCAGTACTTC. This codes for CASTTAGTSGKYEQYF.

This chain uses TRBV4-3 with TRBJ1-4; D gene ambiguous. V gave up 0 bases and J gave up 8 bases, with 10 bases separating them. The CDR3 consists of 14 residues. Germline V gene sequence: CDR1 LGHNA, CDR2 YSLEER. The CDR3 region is CASSQDSGREKLFF. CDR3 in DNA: TGCGCCAGCAGCCAAGATAGCGGGAGGGAAAAACTGTTTTTT.

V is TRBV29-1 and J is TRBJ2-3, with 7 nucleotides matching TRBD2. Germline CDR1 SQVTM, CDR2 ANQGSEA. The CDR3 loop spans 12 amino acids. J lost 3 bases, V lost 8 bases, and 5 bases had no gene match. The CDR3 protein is CSFTAGTDTQYF. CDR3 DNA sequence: TGCAGCTTCACAGCGGGGACAGATACGCAGTATTTT.

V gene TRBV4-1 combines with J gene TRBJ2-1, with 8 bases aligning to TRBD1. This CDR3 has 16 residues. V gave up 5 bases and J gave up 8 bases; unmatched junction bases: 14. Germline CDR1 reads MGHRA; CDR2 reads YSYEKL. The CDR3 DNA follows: TGCGCCAGCAGCTTACCCGGTCGGGACAGGTCCCATGAGCAGTTCTTC. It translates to CASSLPGRDRSHEQFF.

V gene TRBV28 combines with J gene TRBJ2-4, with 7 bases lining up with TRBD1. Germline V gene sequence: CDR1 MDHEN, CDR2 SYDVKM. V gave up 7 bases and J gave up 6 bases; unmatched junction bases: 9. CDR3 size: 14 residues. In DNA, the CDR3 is TGTGCCAGCACCCAAAGACAGGGTCCAAACATTCAGTACTTC. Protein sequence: CASTQRQGPNIQYF.